This entry concerns a single TCR beta chain. These data are taken from a study of shared clonotypes between healthy human individuals. CDR1 is GTSNPN and CDR2 is SVGIG in the germline V gene (reference sequence). This CDR3 comprises 14 residues. With V trimmed by 3 bases and J by 4 bases, 8 bases remained unmatched. Loaded into unsorted PBMC replicate PCRs was about 300 ng DNA, approximately 30,000 T cell genomes. Study processing details: In the immunoSEQ data, sequences were junction-only and lacked quality scores, so filtering differed. Libraries were prepared by immunoSEQ multiplex PCR; TCRdb keeps only in-frame clonotypes and omits some of them. The V and J calls and clone size were taken over from that table, and D and trimming were inferred from the DNA. The repertoire holds about 510,000 clones, with approximately 85% as singletons.

The sample consisted of PBMCs. This chain links TRBV30 with TRBJ1-2; TRBD1 agrees at 7 bases. The receptor's source is a woman between 40 and 55 years old in good health. Some clones in this sample may be carry-over from other donors' samples. CDR3 coding DNA: TGTGCCTGGAGCTTAGTACAGGGGAGCTATGGCTACACCTTC. Translating gives CAWSLVQGSYGYTF.